The clone carrying this TCR beta chain came up once. The entry originates in a study of T cell clonotyping in hematopoietic cell transplantation. Documented time point: recipient sample about 28 days before transplant, after cytoreduction. V was cut by 6 bases and J by 5 bases, with 11 bases left in between. The germline CDR1 and CDR2 sequences are MNHNS and SASEGT. The CDR3 totals 13 residues. Profiled with immunoSEQ multiplex PCR; TCRdb holds only in-frame clones, not every one. The repertoire holds 45,000 or so clones, with around 84% as singletons. The chain recombines TRBV6-1 with TRBJ1-5; possible D gene TRBD1, 5 bases. Sequences were derived from peripheral blood mononuclear cells, sampled before stem cell transplant. The sequence was obtained from a man in his sixties with myelodysplastic syndrome. Some clones in this sample may be carry-over from other donors' samples. The CDR3 DNA reads TGTGCCAGCAGGATAACAGGCCATCAGCCCCAGCATTTT. Amino acid sequence: CASRITGHQPQHF.